The source of this T cell receptor beta chain is a study of metastatic and nonmetastatic thyroid tumors. Across the study: Repertoire data that came from the blood and tumor or nodule tissue of malignant and benign thyroid patients were compared. Findings and limits, study-wide: Benign nodules were reported to have significantly lower TCR beta diversity than malignant thyroid tumors, in blood and tumor.

This clone was counted ten times or more. Antigen specificity is unknown. All patients were treatment-naive before thyroid surgery. Per the study methods: The study built a papillary thyroid cancer distant-metastasis classifier from CDR3 differences across clinicopathological groups. TCRdb used MiXCR to call clones anew from the PCR reads. The V and J calls shown here were made by TCRdb, not taken from the authors' results. The table lists some 33,000 clones, about 15% of them singletons. Input material: blood. The origin of this receptor is a female donor with papillary thyroid cancer or a benign thyroid nodule (not recorded which). Some clones in this sample may be carry-over from other donors' samples.

Written as DNA, the CDR3 is TGCGCCAGCAGCTATTCCTTTTCACTAGCGGGAGAAACAGATACGCAGTATTTT. It translates to CASSYSFSLAGETDTQYF. The genes are TRBV4-1 and TRBJ2-3; TRBD2 matches 11 bases. J gave up 3 bases and V 5 bases, and 13 bases lay outside the gene matches. The length of the CDR3 is 18 residues. Germline loops: CDR1 MGHRA, CDR2 YSYEKL.